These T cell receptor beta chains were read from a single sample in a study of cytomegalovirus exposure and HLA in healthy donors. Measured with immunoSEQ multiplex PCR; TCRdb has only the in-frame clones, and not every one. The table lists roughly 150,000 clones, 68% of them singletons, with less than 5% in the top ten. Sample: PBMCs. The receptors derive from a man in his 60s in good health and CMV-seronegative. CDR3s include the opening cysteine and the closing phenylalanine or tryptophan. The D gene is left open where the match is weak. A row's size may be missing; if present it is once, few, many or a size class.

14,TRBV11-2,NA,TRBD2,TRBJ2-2,TGTGCCAGCAGCTCCGGGGGGGCTGCCGGGGAGCTGTTTTTT,CASSSGGAAGELFF
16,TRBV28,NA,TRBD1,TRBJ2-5,TGTGCCAGCAGTCGAGGACAGGGGTTTTTCCTAGAGACCCAGTACTTC,CASSRGQGFFLETQYF
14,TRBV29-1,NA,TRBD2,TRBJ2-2,TGCAGCGTTGGATTCGGGGGGGGCCCCGGGGAGCTGTTTTTT,CSVGFGGGPGELFF
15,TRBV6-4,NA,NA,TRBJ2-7,TGTGCCAGCAGAACTACAGGTGACCTGAACTACGAGCAGTACTTC,CASRTTGDLNYEQYF
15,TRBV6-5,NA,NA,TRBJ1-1,TGTGCCAGCAGTTACAGTTTTCAGGGGAACACTGAAGCTTTCTTT,CASSYSFQGNTEAFF
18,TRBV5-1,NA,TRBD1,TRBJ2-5,TGCGCCAGCAGCTTGCAAAGCACAGGGGGCTCGGCGGGGGAGACCCAGTACTTC,CASSLQSTGGSAGETQYF
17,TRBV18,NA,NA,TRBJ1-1,TGTGCCAGCTCACCAATACCGGCTACAGGGATAAGCACTGAAGCTTTCTTT,CASSPIPATGISTEAFF
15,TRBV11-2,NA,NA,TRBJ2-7,TGTGCCAGCAGCTTAGATCACGCGCCTCCCTACGAGCAGTACTTC,CASSLDHAPPYEQYF
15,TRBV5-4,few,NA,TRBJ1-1,TGTGCCAGCAGCCTAGCGGGGGGGCTAAGAACTGAAGCTTTCTTT,CASSLAGGLRTEAFF
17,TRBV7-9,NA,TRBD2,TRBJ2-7,TGTGCCAGCAGCTTAGGGACGGGACTAGCGACCTCCTACGAGCAGTACTTC,CASSLGTGLATSYEQYF
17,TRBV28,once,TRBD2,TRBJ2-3,TGTGCCAGCAGTTTCACTAGCGGGAGGGCCAAGGCAGATACGCAGTATTTT,CASSFTSGRAKADTQYF
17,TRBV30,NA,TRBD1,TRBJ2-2,TGTGCCTGGAGTGTATACGGGGACAGGGGTGACACCGGGGAGCTGTTTTTT,CAWSVYGDRGDTGELFF
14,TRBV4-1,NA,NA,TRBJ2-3,TGCGCCAGCAGCCGGGGAGCAAGCACAGATACGCAGTATTTT,CASSRGASTDTQYF
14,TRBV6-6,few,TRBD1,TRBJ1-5,TGTGCCAGCAGCCCGGACAGGGGAGGTCAGCCCCAGCATTTT,CASSPDRGGQPQHF
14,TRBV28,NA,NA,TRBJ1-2,TGTGCCAGCAGTTCCTCAATAGCTAACTATGGCTACACCTTC,CASSSSIANYGYTF
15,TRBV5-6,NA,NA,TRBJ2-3,TGTGCCAGCAGCTCGTTAGCGGTCCTCACAGATACGCAGTATTTT,CASSSLAVLTDTQYF
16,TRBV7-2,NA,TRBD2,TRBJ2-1,TGTGCCAGCAGCTTACGTGGGCTAGCGGGAGTTAATGAGCAGTTCTTC,CASSLRGLAGVNEQFF
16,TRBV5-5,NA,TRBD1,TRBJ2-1,TGTGCCAGCAGCTTGGTTGTGACAGGGTCCTACAATGAGCAGTTCTTC,CASSLVVTGSYNEQFF
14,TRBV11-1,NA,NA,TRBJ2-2,TGTGCCAGCAGCCCCGAGGGCCGGATCGGGGAGCTGTTTTTT,CASSPEGRIGELFF
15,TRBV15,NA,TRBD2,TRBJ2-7,TGTGCCACCAGCTTCCGACTAGCGGGGTCTTACGAGCAGTACTTC,CATSFRLAGSYEQYF
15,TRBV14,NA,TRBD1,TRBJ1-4,TGTGCCAGCAGCCAAGGGGACAGGGTGAATGAAAAACTGTTTTTT,CASSQGDRVNEKLFF
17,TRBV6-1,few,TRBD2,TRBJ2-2,TGTGCCAGCAGTGAAGCACTAGCGGGAAGGGACACCGGGGAGCTGTTTTTT,CASSEALAGRDTGELFF
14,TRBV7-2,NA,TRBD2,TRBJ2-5,TGTGCCAGCAGCCCGGGACTAGCGAAAGAGACCCAGTACTTC,CASSPGLAKETQYF
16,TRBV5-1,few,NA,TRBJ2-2,TGCGCCAGCAGCTTAGCCGGGACTCCTAAAACCGGGGAGCTGTTTTTT,CASSLAGTPKTGELFF
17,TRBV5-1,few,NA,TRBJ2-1,TGCGCCAGCAGCTCGCATACTGGGGGCCCTCCCTACAATGAGCAGTTCTTC,CASSSHTGGPPYNEQFF
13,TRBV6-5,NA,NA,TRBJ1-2,TGTGCCAGCAGACCCACAGGGAACTATGGCTACACCTTC,CASRPTGNYGYTF
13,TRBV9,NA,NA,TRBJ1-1,TGTGCCAGCAGCCGGGACACGCGGTCTGAAGCTTTCTTT,CASSRDTRSEAFF
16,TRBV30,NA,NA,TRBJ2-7,TGTGCCTGGAGTCCTACGTGGGACACTAACTCCTACGAGCAGTACTTC,CAWSPTWDTNSYEQYF
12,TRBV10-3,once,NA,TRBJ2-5,TGTGCCATCAGCGAACCCAGGGAGACCCAGTACTTC,CAISEPRETQYF
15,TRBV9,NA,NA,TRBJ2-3,TGTGCCAGCAGCCAGGGAGGCAGGGGGACAGATACGCAGTATTTT,CASSQGGRGTDTQYF
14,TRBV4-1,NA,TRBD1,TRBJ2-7,TGCGCCAGCAGCCTCCGGGACAGGGCCGGGGAGCAGTACTTC,CASSLRDRAGEQYF
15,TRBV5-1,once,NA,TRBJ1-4,TGCGCCAGCAGCTTGGGGGGCAGAAAGGACGAAAAACTGTTTTTT,CASSLGGRKDEKLFF
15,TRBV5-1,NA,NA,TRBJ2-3,TGCGCCAGCACCTTGACAGTTTCTAGCACAGATACGCAGTATTTT,CASTLTVSSTDTQYF
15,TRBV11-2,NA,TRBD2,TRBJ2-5,TGTGCCAGCAGCTTATATGGGGAGGGCCGGGAGACCCAGTACTTC,CASSLYGEGRETQYF
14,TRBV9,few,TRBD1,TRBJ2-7,TGTGCCAGCAGCGTACAACAGGGGTCCTACGAGCAGTACTTC,CASSVQQGSYEQYF
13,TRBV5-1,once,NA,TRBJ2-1,TGCGCCAGCAGCTTGAGCGCGCGCGATGAGCAGTTCTTC,CASSLSARDEQFF
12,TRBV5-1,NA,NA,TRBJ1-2,TGCGCCAGCAGCTTCTCAGGGAATGGCTACCCCTTC,CASSFSGNGYPF
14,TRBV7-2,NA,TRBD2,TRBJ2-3,TGTGCCAGCAGCTTAATAGCGGGAGCAGATACGCAGTATTTT,CASSLIAGADTQYF
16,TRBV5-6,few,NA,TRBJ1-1,TGTGCCAGCAGCTACAGGACAGAAACCATGAACACTGAAGCTTTCTTT,CASSYRTETMNTEAFF
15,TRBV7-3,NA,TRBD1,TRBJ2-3,TGTGCCAGCAGCTTACAGGGGGATCCCACAGATACGCAGTATTTT,CASSLQGDPTDTQYF
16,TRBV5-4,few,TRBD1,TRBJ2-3,TGTGCCAGCAGCTTGCCCTCAGGACAGGGGCCAGATACGCAGTATTTT,CASSLPSGQGPDTQYF
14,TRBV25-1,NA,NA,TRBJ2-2,TGTGCCAGCAGTGAAAGAGGCGGAACCGGGGAGCTGTTTTTT,CASSERGGTGELFF
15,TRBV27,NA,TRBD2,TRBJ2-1,TGTGCCAGCACACCGGGACTAGCCCCGAGCAATGAGCAGTTCTTC,CASTPGLAPSNEQFF
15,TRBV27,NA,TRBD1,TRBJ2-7,TGTGCCAGCAGTTTGGGGACAGGGGGGTACTACGAGCAGTACTTC,CASSLGTGGYYEQYF
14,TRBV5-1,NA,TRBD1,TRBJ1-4,TGCGCCAGCAGCGTGGGACAGGAAGATGAAAAACTGTTTTTT,CASSVGQEDEKLFF
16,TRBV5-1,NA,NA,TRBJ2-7,TGCGCCAGCAGCTTAGGGGGGACTAACCCGTGGGACGAGCAGTACTTC,CASSLGGTNPWDEQYF
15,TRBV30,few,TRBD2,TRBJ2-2,TGTGCCTCCAGAAAAGACCGGGGGGTCACCGGGGAGCTGTTTTTT,CASRKDRGVTGELFF
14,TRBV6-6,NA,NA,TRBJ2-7,TGTGCCAGCAGTTACCCGCGGGACGCCTACGAGCAGTACTTC,CASSYPRDAYEQYF